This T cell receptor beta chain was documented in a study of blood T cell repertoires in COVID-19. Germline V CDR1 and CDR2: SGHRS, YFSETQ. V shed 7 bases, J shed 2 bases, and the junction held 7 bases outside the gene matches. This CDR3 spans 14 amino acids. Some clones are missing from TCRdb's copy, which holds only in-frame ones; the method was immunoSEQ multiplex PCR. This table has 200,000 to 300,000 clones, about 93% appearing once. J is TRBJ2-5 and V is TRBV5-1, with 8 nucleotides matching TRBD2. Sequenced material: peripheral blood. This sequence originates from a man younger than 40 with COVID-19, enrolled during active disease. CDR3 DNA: TGCGCCAGCGGGAGCGGGGGAGAGCAAGAGACCCAGTACTTC. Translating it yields CASGSGGEQETQYF.